The 7 T cell receptor beta chains given below trace back to one sample, sequenced in a study of blood T cell repertoires in COVID-19. The protocol was immunoSEQ multiplex PCR, while the TCRdb copy is restricted to in-frame clones and leaves out a portion. The sample shows 99,000 or so clones, about 86% of them seen only once. Sequencing was done on a sample of peripheral blood. Receptors were obtained from a woman older than 75 with active or convalescent COVID-19.

The J gene is TRBJ1-1, the V gene TRBV29-1, with D possibly matching TRBD1 (6 bases). CDR1 and CDR2 from the germline V gene are SQVTM and ANQGSEA. This CDR3 region has 13 residues. Trimming took off 7 bases at V and 2 bases at J, with 14 bases between the two ends. The CDR3 sequence is CSAWGGANTEAFF. DNA of the CDR3: TGCAGCGCCTGGGGGGGCGCCAACACTGAAGCTTTCTTT.

For the CDR3, the DNA is TGTGCCAGCAGCCAATCCGGGGGAATGGGCACTGAAGCTTTCTTT. Encoded protein: CASSQSGGMGTEAFF. The gene calls are TRBV16 and TRBJ1-1; D perhaps matches TRBD1 (5 bases). V lost 0 bases and J lost 4, with 12 bases in between. CDR1 is KGHSY, CDR2 FQNENV, per germline. This CDR3 has 15 amino acids. The full variable domain, with the rest looked up from reference TRBV16 and TRBJ1-1, is GEEVAQTPKHLVRGEGQKAKLYCAPIKGHSYVFWYQQVLKNEFKFLISFQNENVFDETGMPKERFSAKCLPNSPCSLEIQATKLEDSAVYFCASSQSGGMGTEAFFGQGTRLTVV.

The table lists this clone with a count of one. The rearrangement joins TRBV28 to TRBJ1-2; a weak D match, TRBD1 (5 bases). The CDR3 consists of 12 residues. V was cut by 5 bases and J by 8 bases, with 12 bases left in between. Germline lookup yields CDR1 MDHEN and CDR2 SYDVKM. The CDR3 DNA reads as TGTGCCAGCAGTCGGAGACAGACGGGCTACACCTTC. The encoded protein is CASSRRQTGYTF.

This chain connects TRBV27 to TRBJ2-1; 7 bases are a match to TRBD2. The junction had 8 bases not matched to a gene; V was cut back by 4 bases and J by 2 bases. The germline V gene encodes CDR1 MNHEY and CDR2 SMNVEV (reference sequence). The CDR3 is 16 residues long. The CDR3: CASSSMSGAPYNEQFF. The CDR3 region has the DNA TGTGCCAGCAGTTCAATGAGCGGGGCCCCCTACAATGAGCAGTTCTTC.

Here the CDR3 reads CASSYAGLENQPQHF. CDR3 DNA: TGTGCCAGCAGTTACGCGGGGCTGGAAAATCAGCCCCAGCATTTT. V is TRBV6-2 or TRBV6-3 and J is TRBJ1-5; D possibly corresponds to TRBD1 (5 bases). V lost 2 bases to trimming and J lost 4 bases, with 12 bases between them. Germline V gene sequence: CDR1 MNHEY, CDR2 SVGEGT. This CDR3 has 15 amino acids.

This chain links TRBV9 with TRBJ2-7, with 7 bases matching TRBD1. Trimming removed 0 bases from V and 3 bases from J; junction bases left unmatched: 3. Germline-derived CDR1 and CDR2 are SGDLS and YYNGEE. The CDR3 loop spans 14 amino acids. CDR3 loop: CASSVGSGGYEQYF. DNA of the CDR3: TGTGCCAGCAGCGTAGGCTCAGGGGGCTACGAGCAGTACTTC.

The chain is built from TRBV18 and TRBJ2-1; the match to TRBD2 covers 8 bases. After removal of 2 bases from V and 7 bases from J, the junction contained 13 bases not matched to a gene. CDR1 and CDR2 (germline): KGHSH, LQKENI. CDR3 length equals 17 residues. CDR3 amino acids: CASSPGPRGGAGNEQFF. CDR3 DNA sequence: TGTGCCAGCTCACCAGGGCCTCGGGGGGGCGCGGGGAATGAGCAGTTCTTC. Combining the CDR3 with reference TRBV18 and TRBJ2-1 gives the whole variable domain NAGVMQNPRHLVRRRGQEARLRCSPMKGHSHVYWYRQLPEEGLKFMVYLQKENIIDESGMPKERFSAEFPKEGPSILRIQQVVRGDSAAYFCASSPGPRGGAGNEQFFGPGTRLTVL.